What follows are 32 T cell receptor beta chains derived from one specimen sequenced in a study of blood T cell repertoires in COVID-19. Profiling relied on immunoSEQ multiplex PCR, and the TCRdb table lists in-frame clones only, not all of them. The data show fewer than 45,000 clones, around four fifths seen once. The sequenced sample consisted of peripheral blood. These receptors all come from a human donor in a cohort sampled during active COVID-19.

The chain has TRBV2 and TRBJ2-5; 8 bases agree with TRBD1. With 4 bases clipped from V and 5 bases from J, the junction kept 6 bases outside the gene matches. CDR1 SNHLY and CDR2 FYNNEI come from the germline V gene. There are 14 residues in the CDR3. The CDR3 spells CASSGWTGIETQYF. CDR3 coding DNA: TGTGCCAGCAGTGGGTGGACAGGGATTGAGACCCAGTACTTC.

The rearrangement joins TRBV2 to TRBJ1-4; D gene uncertain. The CDR3 spans 13 residues. Trimming stripped 7 bases from V and 2 bases from J, with 8 bases between. Germline V gene lookup returns CDR1 SNHLY and CDR2 FYNNEI. The CDR3 sequence: CASIVSTNEKLFF. The CDR3 nucleotides are TGTGCCAGCATCGTAAGCACTAATGAAAAACTGTTTTTT.

This rearrangement joins TRBV5-1 to TRBJ1-6, with D hard to call. Germline CDR1 is SGHRS and CDR2 is YFSETQ. This CDR3 contains 16 residues. The V end was cut by 7 bases, the J end by 0 bases, with 14 bases between. The DNA for the CDR3 is TGCGCCAGCGCGGCAGCCATAAGCTCCTATAATTCACCCCTCCACTTT. This encodes CASAAAISSYNSPLHF.

The chain carries TRBV5-1 and TRBJ2-3; possibly TRBD2 for D (7 bases). This CDR3 region has 14 residues. Trimming pared 7 bases from V and 3 bases from J, leaving 15 bases between. Per germline, CDR1 SGHRS and CDR2 YFSETQ. This chain's CDR3 is CASGGADSTDTQYF. The CDR3 DNA reads TGCGCCAGCGGGGGGGCCGATAGTACAGATACGCAGTATTTT.

This clone turned up a few times. The J gene is TRBJ1-3, the V gene TRBV28; the D gene is possibly TRBD1 (6 bases). The V end was cut by 3 bases, the J end by 4 bases, with 16 bases between. Germline V lookup: CDR1 MDHEN, CDR2 SYDVKM. The CDR3 loop spans 16 amino acids. This chain's CDR3 is CASSLPQTGSGNTIYF. The CDR3 nucleotides are TGTGCCAGCAGTTTGCCCCAAACAGGGTCGGGAAACACCATATATTTT. The full variable domain, completed using reference TRBV28 and TRBJ1-3, is DVKVTQSSRYLVKRTGEKVFLECVQDMDHENMFWYRQDPGLGLRLIYFSYDVKMKEKGDIPEGYSVSREKKERFSLILESASTNQTSMYLCASSLPQTGSGNTIYFGEGSWLTVV.

This clone has just a few counts. The V call is TRBV6-5, the J call TRBJ2-7; 9 positions agree with TRBD2. Germline CDR1 and CDR2: MNHEY and SVGAGI. With 0 bases clipped from V and 0 bases from J, the junction kept 3 bases outside the gene matches. The CDR3 runs to 16 residues. CDR3 sequence: CASSYSSGGPSYEQYF. CDR3 coding DNA: TGTGCCAGCAGTTACTCTAGCGGGGGCCCCTCCTACGAGCAGTACTTC.

The rearrangement joins TRBV24-1 to TRBJ2-7, with D unclear. V lost 0 bases and J lost 9, with 5 bases in between. This CDR3 comprises 11 residues. Germline CDR1 KGHDR, CDR2 SFDVKD. CDR3 region: CATSDLRGQYF. The CDR3 bases are TGTGCCACCAGTGATTTGCGCGGGCAGTACTTC.

V and J are TRBV7-6 and TRBJ1-5; possibly TRBD1 for D (6 bases). Germline lookup yields CDR1 SGHVS and CDR2 FNYEAQ. The CDR3 is made up of 15 amino acids. V dropped 2 bases and J dropped 2 bases, with 10 bases sitting between them. The CDR3 is CASSLNAGGNQPQHF. The CDR3 DNA sequence: TGTGCCAGCAGCTTAAATGCAGGGGGCAATCAGCCCCAGCATTTT.

This chain uses TRBV4-3 with TRBJ1-5, with a possible D match to TRBD1 (6 bases). V dropped 0 bases and J dropped 7 bases, with 13 bases sitting between them. The CDR3 extends over 15 amino acids. Germline V lookup: CDR1 LGHNA, CDR2 YSLEER. The CDR3 bases are TGCGCCAGCAGCCAAGATCGGGGGGCCGGGCAGCCCCAGCATTTT. It specifies CASSQDRGAGQPQHF.

The gene calls are TRBV7-6 and TRBJ2-7, with TRBD1 identical over 9 bases. Germline V gene sequence: CDR1 SGHVS, CDR2 FNYEAQ. The trim removed 4 bases at V and 5 bases at J, leaving 3 bases unmatched. The CDR3 is 13 amino acids. The CDR3 DNA follows: TGTGCCAGCAGCTCCCGGGACAGGGACGAGCAGTACTTC. Its protein is CASSSRDRDEQYF.

The genes are TRBV5-1 and TRBJ2-5; weak D call: TRBD2 (5 bases). The CDR3 is made up of 14 amino acids. V lost 0 bases, J lost 1 base, and 7 bases lay in between. In germline, CDR1 is SGHRS, CDR2 YFSETQ. CDR3 loop: CASSLGLLQETQYF. Written as DNA, the CDR3 is TGCGCCAGCAGCTTGGGACTACTCCAAGAGACCCAGTACTTC.

The V gene is TRBV4-2, the J gene TRBJ2-3; 9 bases align to TRBD2. V shed 4 bases, J shed 1 base, and the junction held 6 bases outside the gene matches. The CDR3 extends over 16 amino acids. Germline CDR1 LGHNA, CDR2 YNFKEQ. CDR3 coding DNA: TGTGCCAGCAGCCCCCAGGCGGGAGGGGGCACAGATACGCAGTATTTT. Protein sequence: CASSPQAGGGTDTQYF.

The chain uses TRBV27 and TRBJ1-1; 7 nucleotides match TRBD1. The germline CDR1 and CDR2 sequences are MNHEY and SMNVEV (reference sequence). The CDR3 covers 15 residues. V was pared by 0 bases and J by 5 bases, with 6 bases of the junction left unmatched. As DNA, the CDR3 is TGTGCCAGCAGTTTATCGCCTACCAGGGGGACTGAAGCTTTCTTT. Amino acids: CASSLSPTRGTEAFF.

The V call is TRBV14, the J call TRBJ1-3; TRBD1 matches at 8 bases. This CDR3 is 17 amino acids long. V lost 1 base and J lost 3; bases outside the gene matches: 8. Germline V lookup: CDR1 SGHDN, CDR2 FVKESK. CDR3 residues: CASSQAGAGGGGNTIYF. The CDR3, as DNA: TGTGCCAGCAGCCAAGCCGGGGCAGGGGGCGGTGGAAACACCATATATTTT.

V gene TRBV18 combines with J gene TRBJ2-1; 10 bases are shared with TRBD1. V lost 5 bases and J lost 8; bases outside the gene matches: 6. Germline V CDR1 and CDR2: KGHSH, LQKENI. CDR3 size: 14 residues. The CDR3 DNA follows: TGTGCCAGCTCATCCGGGACAGGGGTGTATGAGCAGTTCTTC. It yields the protein CASSSGTGVYEQFF.

The chain has TRBV7-9 and TRBJ2-3, with 7 bases identical to TRBD2. Looked up from germline, CDR1 is SEHNR and CDR2 is FQNEAQ (reference sequence). CDR3 size: 18 residues. The V segment lost 3 bases and the J segment 0 bases; nucleotides outside the gene matches: 12. CDR3 protein: CASSFTRLTSLSTDTQYF. The CDR3 DNA sequence: TGTGCCAGCAGCTTCACAAGACTGACTAGCTTAAGCACAGATACGCAGTATTTT.

This clone has a handful of counts. The V call is TRBV4-3, the J call TRBJ2-3; 7 nucleotides line up with TRBD2. Germline CDR1 LGHNA, CDR2 YSLEER. Trimming at V came to 1 base and at J to 6 bases, leaving 7 bases not matched to a gene. The CDR3 consists of 15 residues. CDR3 sequence reads: CASSQAASGWDTQYF. The CDR3 nucleotides are TGCGCCAGCAGCCAAGCGGCTAGCGGTTGGGATACGCAGTATTTT.

This chain connects TRBV10-3 to TRBJ1-2; D perhaps matches TRBD1 (6 bases). Germline CDR1 reads ENHRY; CDR2 reads SYGVKD. Trimming shortened V by 4 bases and J by 5 bases, and 11 bases separated the two germline ends. This CDR3 has 13 residues. The CDR3 sequence is CAISGSGDYGYTF. For the CDR3, the DNA is TGTGCCATCAGTGGGTCAGGGGATTATGGCTACACCTTC.

The table lists this clone with a count of one. The rearrangement joins TRBV23-1 to TRBJ1-1; D ambiguous. TRBV23-1 is an open reading frame, and its role is uncertain. This CDR3 comprises 13 residues. The ends were cut back, 8 bases at V and 1 base at J, with 11 bases in the middle. The CDR3 spells CASWQCANTEAFF. The CDR3 nucleotides are TGCGCCAGCTGGCAGTGTGCGAACACTGAAGCTTTCTTT.

In DNA, the CDR3 is TGCGCCAGCAGCCAAGATCATTGGGGGCCATCAGGAAACACCATATATTTT. It yields the protein CASSQDHWGPSGNTIYF. This chain uses TRBV4-3 with TRBJ1-3; D might be TRBD1 (6 bases). The CDR3 contains 17 residues. Germline CDR1 reads LGHNA; CDR2 reads YSLEER. The V end was cut by 0 bases, the J end by 4 bases, with 16 bases between.

The rearrangement uses TRBV7-9 and TRBJ1-1; tentative D call: TRBD1 (6 bases). Per germline, CDR1 SEHNR and CDR2 FQNEAQ (reference sequence). Between the trimmed V and J ends, which lost 5 bases and 7 bases, there was a span of 23 bases. CDR3 length equals 16 residues. The CDR3 nucleotides read TGTGCCAGCAGCGACGGGGGCCGGGGGGCGTCGATTGAAGCTTTCTTT. Its protein is CASSDGGRGASIEAFF.

The chain links TRBV7-9 to TRBJ2-7, with TRBD2 matching 8 bases. Germline V lookup: CDR1 SEHNR, CDR2 FQNEAQ (reference sequence). J gave up 12 bases and V 1 base, and 11 bases lay outside the gene matches. The CDR3 covers 14 residues. The CDR3 DNA reads as TGTGCCAGCAGCTTAGACTTGAAAGCGGGGGAACCGTACTTC. This gives the protein CASSLDLKAGEPYF.

This sequence joins TRBV3-1 (or the pseudogene TRBV3-2) and TRBJ2-1; 9 nucleotides align to TRBD2. Germline lookup yields CDR1 LGHDT and CDR2 YNNKEL (reference sequence). This CDR3 region has 14 residues. The ends lost 1 base at V and 15 bases at J; junction bases unmatched: 10. In DNA, the CDR3 is TGTGCCAGCAGCCAAGGGAGTAGCGGGGGTTTAGGGTTCTTC. Residues: CASSQGSSGGLGFF.

This chain uses TRBV12-3 or TRBV12-4 with TRBJ1-4; TRBD1 might be the D (6 bases). V lost 6 bases and J lost 3, with 8 bases in between. This CDR3 spans 13 amino acids. CDR3 sequence (DNA): TGTGCCAGCAGAGGGGGGGCTAATGAAAAACTGTTTTTT. Its translation: CASRGGANEKLFF.

V gene TRBV4-2 combines with J gene TRBJ1-2, with TRBD1 matching over 7 bases. V shed 0 bases and J 7 bases; nucleotides not matched to a gene: 8. This CDR3 is 15 amino acids long. Germline CDR1 is LGHNA and CDR2 is YNFKEQ. The CDR3: CASSQDERGRTGYTF. The CDR3 DNA follows: TGTGCCAGCAGCCAAGATGAGAGGGGGCGAACTGGCTACACCTTC.

The chain links TRBV6-2 or TRBV6-3 to TRBJ1-5; D uncertain. The length of the CDR3 is 12 residues. Per germline, CDR1 MNHEY and CDR2 SVGEGT. V gave up 6 bases and J gave up 9 bases, with 12 bases separating them. CDR3 protein: CASSEPGRPQHF. For the CDR3, the DNA is TGTGCCAGCAGCGAACCCGGTCGGCCCCAGCATTTT.

J is TRBJ1-4 and V is TRBV18, with 9 bases that match TRBD1. The V gene's germline CDR1 is KGHSH and CDR2 LQKENI. With 1 base clipped from V and 6 bases from J, the junction kept 9 bases outside the gene matches. The CDR3 runs 17 residues. CDR3 sequence: CASSPRDRVRVDEKLFF. The CDR3 DNA sequence: TGTGCCAGCTCACCACGGGACAGGGTGCGTGTGGATGAAAAACTGTTTTTT.

This chain uses TRBV7-6 with TRBJ2-3; TRBD1 aligns across 8 bases. Trimming removed 5 bases from V and 7 bases from J; junction bases left unmatched: 8. Germline V lookup: CDR1 SGHVS, CDR2 FNYEAQ. The CDR3 is 14 amino acids. The CDR3 DNA follows: TGTGCCAGCAGCCACGACAGGGGCCCTAATACGCAGTATTTT. It encodes CASSHDRGPNTQYF.

The chain carries TRBV5-1 and TRBJ2-5; 9 bases align to TRBD1. This CDR3 is 15 amino acids long. After removal of 0 bases from V and 4 bases from J, the junction contained 4 bases not matched to a gene. Germline V gene lookup returns CDR1 SGHRS and CDR2 YFSETQ. The CDR3 DNA reads as TGCGCCAGCAGCTTGGGGGGACAGGGAACAGAGACCCAGTACTTC. The encoded protein is CASSLGGQGTETQYF.

The chain carries TRBV5-4 and TRBJ2-6; D might be TRBD1 (5 bases). Germline loops: CDR1 SGHNT, CDR2 YYREEE (reference sequence). The CDR3 sequence is 15 residues long. Trimming shortened V by 0 bases and J by 4 bases, and 8 bases separated the two germline ends. In DNA, the CDR3 is TGTGCCAGCAGCTTGGTACAGGCAGGGGCCAACGTCCTGACTTTC. Amino acid sequence: CASSLVQAGANVLTF.

The chain couples TRBV7-2 to TRBJ2-7, with a weak D call TRBD2 (7 bases). Trimming removed 8 bases at V and 3 bases at J, with 11 bases between. The CDR3 covers 12 residues. Germline V gives CDR1 SGHTA, CDR2 FQGNSA. CDR3 loop: CASGGGRYEQYF. The DNA of the CDR3 is TGTGCCAGCGGGGGGGGGCGCTACGAGCAGTACTTC.

V is TRBV7-8 and J is TRBJ1-5, with D uncertain. The germline gives CDR1 SGHVS, CDR2 FQNEAQ. The CDR3 length is 14 residues. Trimming took off 3 bases at V and 6 bases at J, with 12 bases between the two ends. CDR3 region: CASSLNPAGQPQHF. The CDR3, as DNA: TGTGCCAGCAGCTTGAACCCCGCGGGTCAGCCCCAGCATTTT.